The present T cell receptor (beta chain) was sequenced within a study of neoadjuvant anti-PD-1 for oral cavity cancer. This CDR3 has 9 amino acids. Deletions cut 6 bases from V and 6 bases from J, with 3 bases between. Germline V gives CDR1 DFQATT, CDR2 SNEGSKA (reference sequence). Profiled with immunoSEQ multiplex PCR; TCRdb holds only in-frame clones, not every one. The repertoire includes around 7,500 clones, roughly 70% of them detected once, and about 2.8% sits in the top ten. Specified time point: after neoadjuvant nivolumab, at surgical resection. The sequence came from a person aged 35 to 85 with oral cavity squamous cell carcinoma. The material sequenced was PBMCs, taken after nivolumab (anti-PD-1) treatment. The V and J genes are TRBV20-1 and TRBJ2-1; D gene unclear. The CDR3 DNA reads TGCAGTGCCTCCAATGAGCAGTTCTTC. Protein: CSASNEQFF.